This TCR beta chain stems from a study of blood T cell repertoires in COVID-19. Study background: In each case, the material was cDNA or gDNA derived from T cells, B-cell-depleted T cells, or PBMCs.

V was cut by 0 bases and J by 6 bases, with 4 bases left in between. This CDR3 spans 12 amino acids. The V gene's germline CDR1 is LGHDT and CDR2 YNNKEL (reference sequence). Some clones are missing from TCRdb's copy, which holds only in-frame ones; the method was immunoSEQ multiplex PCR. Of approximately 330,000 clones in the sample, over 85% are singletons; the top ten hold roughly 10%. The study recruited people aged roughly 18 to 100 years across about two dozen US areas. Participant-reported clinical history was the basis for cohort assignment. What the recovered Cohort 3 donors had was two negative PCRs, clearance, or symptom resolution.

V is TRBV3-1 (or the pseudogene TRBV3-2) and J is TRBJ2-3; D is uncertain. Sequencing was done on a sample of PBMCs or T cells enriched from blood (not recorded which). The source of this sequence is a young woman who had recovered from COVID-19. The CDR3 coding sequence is TGTGCCAGCAGCCAAGAGAGGGATACGCAGTATTTT. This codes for CASSQERDTQYF.